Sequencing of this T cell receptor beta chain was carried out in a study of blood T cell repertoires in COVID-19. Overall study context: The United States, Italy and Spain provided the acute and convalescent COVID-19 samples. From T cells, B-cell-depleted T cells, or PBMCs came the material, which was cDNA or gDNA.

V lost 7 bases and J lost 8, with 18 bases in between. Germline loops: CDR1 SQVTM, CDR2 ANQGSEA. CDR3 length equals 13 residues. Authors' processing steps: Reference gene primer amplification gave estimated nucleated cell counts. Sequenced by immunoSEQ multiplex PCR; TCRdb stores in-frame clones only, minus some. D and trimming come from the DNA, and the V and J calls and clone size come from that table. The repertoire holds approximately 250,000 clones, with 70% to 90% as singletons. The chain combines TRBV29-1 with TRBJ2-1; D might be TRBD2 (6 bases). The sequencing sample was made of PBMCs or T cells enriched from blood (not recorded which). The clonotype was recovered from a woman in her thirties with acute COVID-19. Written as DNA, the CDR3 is TGCAGCGGGATGGGGGGAGAGGGCTATGAGCAGTTCTTC. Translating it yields CSGMGGEGYEQFF.